The 20 T cell receptor beta chains below all came from one sample that was sequenced in a study of blood T cell repertoires in COVID-19. Sequenced by immunoSEQ multiplex PCR; TCRdb stores in-frame clones only, minus some. The sample includes some 340,000 clones, roughly four fifths seen only once; the top ten take about 5.4%. Source material: PBMCs or T cells enriched from blood (not recorded which). These receptors came from a woman in her fifties or sixties who had recovered from COVID-19.

CDR3 in DNA: TGCGCCAGCAGCCTTAAGACAGGGGACCTCGGAGGAAACACCATATATTTT. Its protein is CASSLKTGDLGGNTIYF. V usage is TRBV5-1 and J usage is TRBJ1-3, with 8 nucleotides matching TRBD1. The CDR3 is 17 residues long. J gave up 4 bases and V 4 bases, and 13 bases lay outside the gene matches. Germline lookup yields CDR1 SGHRS and CDR2 YFSETQ.

The CDR3 DNA is TGCAGCGTTAGTTCGGGGATTAACTATGGCTACACCTTC. This gives the protein CSVSSGINYGYTF. The V call is TRBV29-1, the J call TRBJ1-2; no reliable D call. The CDR3 totals 13 residues. The germline gives CDR1 SQVTM, CDR2 ANQGSEA. Trimming left V 5 bases short and J 1 base short, with 11 bases between.

The rearrangement links TRBV5-1 to TRBJ1-1; 10 bases agree with TRBD1. The CDR3 runs 16 residues. Trimming cost V 7 bases and J 2 bases; bases outside gene matches: 11. Germline assignment: CDR1 SGHRS and CDR2 YFSETQ. The CDR3 DNA is TGCGCCAGCTTCGACAGGGGGCAATTCCTTAACACTGAAGCTTTCTTT. Its protein is CASFDRGQFLNTEAFF.

This chain uses TRBV5-4 with TRBJ1-3, with 8 bases aligning to TRBD1. CDR3 length equals 14 residues. The V and J ends lost 5 bases and 4 bases, in that order; junction bases with no gene match: 5. Germline assignment: CDR1 SGHNT and CDR2 YYREEE (reference sequence). CDR3: CASRRQGRGNTIYF. As DNA, the CDR3 is TGTGCCAGCAGGCGACAGGGGAGGGGAAACACCATATATTTT.

The chain links TRBV18 to TRBJ1-3; TRBD1 agrees at 9 bases. The CDR3 length is 17 residues. CDR1 KGHSH and CDR2 LQKENI come from the germline V gene. The ends lost 3 bases at V and 4 bases at J; junction bases unmatched: 10. The chain's CDR3 is CASSPASGQGAGNTIYF. In nucleotides, the CDR3 is TGTGCCAGCTCACCGGCTTCGGGACAGGGAGCGGGAAACACCATATATTTT.

V and J are TRBV5-1 and TRBJ2-7; 10 nucleotides match TRBD2. The CDR3 spans 13 residues. The trim removed 8 bases at V and 3 bases at J, leaving 5 bases unmatched. In germline, CDR1 is SGHRS, CDR2 YFSETQ. CDR3 residues: CASTGLAVYEQYF. The CDR3 coding sequence is TGCGCCAGTACCGGACTAGCGGTCTACGAGCAGTACTTC.

For the CDR3, the DNA is TGTGCCAGCAGTTTATTCGTCGGGGACAACTACGAGCAGTACTTC. Translated: CASSLFVGDNYEQYF. The chain joins TRBV27 to TRBJ2-7; D is possibly TRBD1 (6 bases). Germline loops: CDR1 MNHEY, CDR2 SMNVEV (reference sequence). The length of the CDR3 is 15 residues. The V gene lost 1 base and the J gene lost 3 bases, with 13 bases spanning the gap.

This clone was seen just once. V gene TRBV5-1 combines with J gene TRBJ1-6; D is undetermined. The germline V and J ends were trimmed by 4 bases and 9 bases, with 17 bases remaining between them. Germline-derived CDR1 and CDR2 are SGHRS and YFSETQ. The CDR3 covers 15 residues. The chain's CDR3 is CASSTGLPESSPLHF. The CDR3 nucleotides read TGCGCCAGCAGCACGGGGTTGCCCGAAAGTTCACCCCTCCACTTT. The whole variable domain, remainder taken from reference TRBV5-1 and TRBJ1-6, is KAGVTQTPRYLIKTRGQQVTLSCSPISGHRSVSWYQQTPGQGLQFLFEYFSETQRNKGNFPGRFSGRQFSNSRSEMNVSTLELGDSALYLCASSTGLPESSPLHFGNGTRLTVT.

This chain joins TRBV20-1 and TRBJ1-2, with D maybe TRBD1 (6 bases). CDR3 length equals 13 residues. The V gene's germline CDR1 is DFQATT and CDR2 SNEGSKA (reference sequence). Trimming took off 3 bases at V and 2 bases at J, with 10 bases between the two ends. CDR3 DNA: TGCAGTGCTAGTCCGCAGGGGAACTATGGCTACACCTTC. This codes for CSASPQGNYGYTF.

The V and J genes are TRBV12-3 or TRBV12-4 and TRBJ1-2; the D is unclear. Deletions cut 5 bases from V and 4 bases from J, with 8 bases between. This CDR3 contains 12 residues. The CDR3 DNA reads TGTGCCAGCAGTCCAGATCTCTATGGCTACACCTTC. Amino acid sequence: CASSPDLYGYTF.

The chain has TRBV5-1 and TRBJ1-1; D may be TRBD1 (6 bases). The V gene lost 3 bases and the J gene lost 1 base, with 7 bases spanning the gap. The V gene's germline CDR1 is SGHRS and CDR2 YFSETQ. This CDR3 is 13 amino acids long. The CDR3 loop reads CASSWDKNTEAFF. The CDR3 DNA is TGCGCCAGCAGCTGGGACAAGAACACTGAAGCTTTCTTT.

V usage is TRBV5-4 and J usage is TRBJ1-6; no reliable D call. Trimming took 4 bases from V and 7 from J, leaving 15 bases between them. CDR3 length equals 15 residues. Germline V gene sequence: CDR1 SGHNT, CDR2 YYREEE (reference sequence). CDR3 protein: CASSPHRGNNSPLHF. Written as DNA, the CDR3 is TGTGCCAGCAGCCCTCATCGAGGGAACAATTCACCCCTCCACTTT.

The chain is built from TRBV3-1 (or the pseudogene TRBV3-2) and TRBJ2-7; a possible D gene is TRBD1 (5 bases). Trimming cost V 2 bases and J 1 base, with 12 bases left between them. CDR3 length: 15 amino acids. The V gene's germline CDR1 is LGHDT and CDR2 YNNKEL (reference sequence). For the CDR3, the DNA is TGTGCCAGCAGCCAATCCAGTGACAGATCCTACGAGCAGTACTTC. Its translation: CASSQSSDRSYEQYF.

The rearrangement joins TRBV5-1 to TRBJ2-5, with 7 positions matching TRBD1. The CDR3 is 14 residues long. Germline CDR1 is SGHRS and CDR2 is YFSETQ. V trimming: 3 bases; J trimming: 3 bases; junction bases outside the gene matches: 5. The CDR3, as DNA: TGCGCCAGCAGCTCCGGGACAGCCGAAGAGACCCAGTACTTC. Its translation: CASSSGTAEETQYF.

The CDR3 DNA follows: TGCAGTGCTGAAACGGGGGGGTCCCAGCATTTT. Its translation: CSAETGGSQHF. This chain joins TRBV20-1 and TRBJ1-5; D might be TRBD1 (5 bases). From germline, CDR1 is DFQATT and CDR2 SNEGSKA (reference sequence). Deletions cut 5 bases from V and 11 bases from J, with 13 bases between. The CDR3 has 11 residues.

The V call is TRBV19, the J call TRBJ1-5; 10 bases agree with TRBD1. Trimming removed 5 bases from V and 4 bases from J; junction bases left unmatched: 8. There are 16 residues in the CDR3. Germline V CDR1 and CDR2: LNHDA, SQIVND (reference sequence). The CDR3 reads CASSRQGAFRNQPQHF. DNA for the CDR3: TGTGCCAGTAGTCGACAGGGGGCTTTCAGAAATCAGCCCCAGCATTTT.

The V and J genes are TRBV15 and TRBJ1-2; TRBD1 agrees at 11 bases. Germline V gene lookup returns CDR1 LNHNV and CDR2 YYDKDF (reference sequence). The CDR3 runs 14 residues. Trimming removed 5 bases from V and 4 bases from J; junction bases left unmatched: 3. This CDR3 reads CATSGDRGSYGYTF. CDR3 DNA sequence: TGTGCCACCAGCGGGGACAGGGGGTCCTATGGCTACACCTTC.

This clone appeared once. The V and J genes are TRBV7-2 and TRBJ1-1; D unresolved. This CDR3 is built from 11 residues. The V gene lost 2 bases and the J gene lost 8 bases, with 6 bases spanning the gap. Germline lookup yields CDR1 SGHTA and CDR2 FQGNSA. The CDR3 here is CASSLFMEAFF. The DNA of the CDR3 is TGTGCCAGCAGCTTATTTATGGAAGCTTTCTTT.

The chain links TRBV27 to TRBJ2-1, with 7 bases aligning to TRBD1. Looked up from germline, CDR1 is MNHEY and CDR2 is SMNVEV (reference sequence). V dropped 6 bases and J dropped 6; count of bases not matched to a gene: 11. This CDR3 has 15 residues. The CDR3 reads CASRRQGQTSNEQFF. CDR3 in DNA: TGTGCCAGCAGACGACAGGGACAGACGAGCAATGAGCAGTTCTTC.

The rearrangement links TRBV30 to TRBJ1-5; TRBD1 matches 9 bases. J lost 4 bases, V lost 3 bases, and 7 bases had no gene match. This CDR3 has 15 residues. Germline CDR1 and CDR2: GTSNPN and SVGIG (reference sequence). The chain's CDR3 is CAWSRGTGRNQPQHF. The CDR3 nucleotides read TGTGCCTGGAGCCGAGGGACAGGGCGGAATCAGCCCCAGCATTTT.